The 15 T cell receptor beta chains reported below all come from one sample, sequenced in a study of chemoradiotherapy in HPV16-positive cancers. TCRdb keeps only in-frame clones here, not all; method: immunoSEQ multiplex PCR. The profile shows around 16,000 clones, around 77% of them singletons. Specimen collection occurred from a patient who underwent chemoradiotherapy. These receptors were collected from a human donor with HPV-associated anogenital cancer.

The chain recombines TRBV2 with TRBJ1-2; D not certain. The CDR3 contains 13 residues. Trimming took off 2 bases at V and 10 bases at J, with 14 bases between the two ends. CDR1 is SNHLY, CDR2 FYNNEI, per germline. CDR3 amino acids: CASSETERSVYTF. The CDR3, as DNA: TGTGCCAGCAGTGAAACCGAGCGAAGTGTCTACACCTTC.

The genes are TRBV11-2 and TRBJ2-7; 7 nucleotides align to TRBD1. The germline CDR1 and CDR2 sequences are SGHAT and FQNNGV. Trimming removed 6 bases from V and 3 bases from J; junction bases left unmatched: 5. The CDR3 loop spans 13 amino acids. CDR3 in amino acids: CASSWDSFYEQYF. The CDR3 DNA is TGTGCCAGCAGTTGGGACAGTTTCTACGAGCAGTACTTC. Combining the CDR3 with reference TRBV11-2 and TRBJ2-7 gives the whole variable domain EAGVAQSPRYKIIEKRQSVAFWCNPISGHATLYWYQQILGQGPKLLIQFQNNGVVDDSQLPKDRFSAERLKGVDSTLKIQPAKLEDSAVYLCASSWDSFYEQYFGPGTRLTVT.

The chain couples TRBV15 to TRBJ2-7; 7 nucleotides align to TRBD2. V shed 5 bases and J 5 bases; nucleotides not matched to a gene: 12. CDR3 size: 15 residues. Germline lookup yields CDR1 LNHNV and CDR2 YYDKDF (reference sequence). CDR3 amino acids: CATSPGGGSGHEQYF. In DNA form, the CDR3 reads TGTGCCACCAGCCCTGGGGGGGGGAGTGGGCACGAGCAGTACTTC.

The chain uses TRBV5-4 and TRBJ1-4; no firm D call. The ends were cut back, 0 bases at V and 8 bases at J, with 17 bases in the middle. The CDR3 has 16 residues. The germline CDR1 and CDR2 sequences are SGHNT and YYREEE (reference sequence). The CDR3 protein is CASSLASGGVGEKLFF. The CDR3 nucleotides are TGTGCCAGCAGCTTGGCCAGCGGAGGCGTCGGGGAAAAACTGTTTTTT.

V is TRBV4-3 and J is TRBJ1-4; a weak D match, TRBD1 (6 bases). There are 15 residues in the CDR3. In germline, CDR1 is LGHNA, CDR2 YSLEER. Trimming shortened V by 4 bases and J by 7 bases, and 16 bases separated the two germline ends. In DNA, the CDR3 is TGCGCCAGCAGCCCGTCGGCGGGGGCGGGTGAAAAACTGTTTTTT. This gives the protein CASSPSAGAGEKLFF.

This chain joins TRBV2 and TRBJ1-2; tentative D call: TRBD1 (5 bases). The V end was cut by 9 bases, the J end by 7 bases, with 21 bases between. This CDR3 region has 14 residues. CDR1 and CDR2 from the germline V gene are SNHLY and FYNNEI. CDR3: CASSKADRDSGYTF. The CDR3, as DNA: TGTGCCAGTAGCAAGGCCGACCGAGACAGTGGCTACACCTTC.

This chain uses TRBV9 with TRBJ2-3; D not resolved. CDR1 and CDR2 from the germline V gene are SGDLS and YYNGEE. The length of the CDR3 is 14 residues. V shed 3 bases and J shed 0 bases, with 8 bases lying between them. The CDR3 bases are TGTGCCAGCAGCGCCCAATCTAGCACAGATACGCAGTATTTT. Protein product: CASSAQSSTDTQYF.

The chain uses TRBV7-9 and TRBJ1-1; D not resolved. The CDR3 runs 13 residues. V was cut by 3 bases and J by 3 bases, with 8 bases left in between. Germline V gives CDR1 SEHNR, CDR2 FQNEAQ (reference sequence). The DNA of the CDR3 is TGTGCCAGCAGCTTGCACCCTCACACTGAAGCTTTCTTT. Its translation: CASSLHPHTEAFF.

The chain has TRBV6-5 and TRBJ1-1; perhaps TRBD1 as D (5 bases). This CDR3 has 14 residues. Germline V gives CDR1 MNHEY, CDR2 SVGAGI. Trimming took off 8 bases at V and 4 bases at J, with 17 bases between the two ends. Written as DNA, the CDR3 is TGTGCCAGCTCTTCAGGGCGCTCAACCACTGAAGCTTTCTTT. This encodes CASSSGRSTTEAFF.

This clone was seen just once. The chain employs TRBV7-2 and TRBJ2-6; TRBD2 matches at 8 bases. With V trimmed by 5 bases and J by 0 bases, 12 bases remained unmatched. The CDR3 totals 19 residues. Germline V gives CDR1 SGHTA, CDR2 FQGNSA. The CDR3 DNA sequence: TGTGCCAGCAGCCGAGCACGGGGGGGCCTTGCCTCTGGGGCCAACGTCCTGACTTTC. It encodes CASSRARGGLASGANVLTF.

The V gene is TRBV19, the J gene TRBJ1-1; D ambiguous. V gave up 7 bases and J gave up 0 bases, with 15 bases separating them. CDR3 length equals 15 residues. Germline V gene data show CDR1 as LNHDA and CDR2 as SQIVND (reference sequence). The CDR3 DNA reads as TGTGCCAGTAATTCCCTCTGGCAGATGAACACTGAAGCTTTCTTT. Amino acids: CASNSLWQMNTEAFF.

This clone was seen only once. The chain uses TRBV6-5 and TRBJ1-3, with a tentative D call TRBD1 (6 bases). The CDR3 extends over 15 amino acids. V was shortened by 5 bases and J by 0 bases, with 11 bases between the two germline ends. CDR1 and CDR2 (germline): MNHEY, SVGAGI. Here the CDR3 DNA reads TGTGCCAGCAGTCCTCAGGGGATCTCTGGAAACACCATATATTTT. Translated, it gives CASSPQGISGNTIYF.

The chain uses TRBV6-1 and TRBJ2-1; maybe TRBD2 (6 bases). Germline CDR1 reads MNHNS; CDR2 reads SASEGT. The CDR3 spans 14 residues. Trimming removed 6 bases from V and 14 bases from J, with 23 bases in between. The CDR3 here is CASRPGLFDPRKFF. The CDR3 nucleotides are TGTGCCAGCAGACCGGGACTCTTCGATCCTAGAAAGTTCTTC.

This sequence joins TRBV5-4 and TRBJ2-5; D may be TRBD1 or TRBD2 (6 bases each). Deletions cut 4 bases from V and 4 bases from J, with 14 bases between. The CDR3 consists of 14 residues. The V gene's germline CDR1 is SGHNT and CDR2 YYREEE (reference sequence). The CDR3 loop reads CASSPKGGRETQYF. As DNA, the CDR3 is TGTGCCAGCAGCCCCAAGGGGGGCCGAGAGACCCAGTACTTC.

The chain uses TRBV18 and TRBJ2-7; D unclear. Germline V gene data show CDR1 as KGHSH and CDR2 as LQKENI. The CDR3 has 13 amino acids. Trimming removed 8 bases at V and 3 bases at J, with 14 bases between. CDR3 DNA: TGTGCCAGCGGATCGTTGGCTGGCTACGAGCAGTACTTC. Translated, it gives CASGSLAGYEQYF.